Sequencing of this TCR beta chain was carried out in a study of T-cell memory formation after mild COVID-19. Findings of the study overall: Later expanders leaned toward CD4+, whereas clones contracting from day 15 to 85 were balanced CD4/CD8. Confirmation of SARS-CoV-2 specificity was lacking for second-wave clones peaking day 37. Mainly in CM and EM were contracting CD4+ clones; CD8+ were in EMRA.

Comments on this clonotype: Antigen specificity is unknown.

The V end lost 5 bases, the J end lost 8 bases, and 12 bases lay between the germline ends. CDR1 LNHDA and CDR2 SQIVND come from the germline V gene (reference sequence). The CDR3 runs to 12 residues. Constant-segment primers and 5'RACE yielded cDNA libraries for TCR alpha and TCR beta, each carrying sample barcodes and UMIs. TCRdb re-analysed the 5' RACE reads in MiXCR, keeping a single row per CDR3 protein. The repertoire has roughly 170,000 distinct CDR3 sequences, around a fifth of them found once; the top ten carry roughly 23%. The rearrangement joins TRBV19 to TRBJ1-2, with a possible D match to TRBD1 (6 bases). The sequence derives from an adult woman who had mild COVID-19 (a few samples of this study predate the infection). Cell type and time point are not known. What was sequenced was PBMCs or a T cell subset sorted from them (not recorded which). CDR3 sequence reads: CASSSQGWGYTF. The CDR3 DNA reads as TGTGCCAGTAGTTCACAGGGCTGGGGCTACACCTTC.